This T cell receptor beta chain comes out of a study of blood T cell repertoires in COVID-19. The CDR3 sequence is 16 residues long. The V and J ends lost 0 bases and 2 bases, in that order; junction bases with no gene match: 6. Germline lookup yields CDR1 SGHRS and CDR2 YFSETQ. Enrolled through a virtual design, the participants were between 18 and 89 years of age and came from around 25 US areas. Participant reports of clinical history set cohort assignment. Authors' processing steps: It was from reference gene primer amplification that nucleated cell counts were estimated. Profiling relied on immunoSEQ multiplex PCR, and the TCRdb table lists in-frame clones only, not all of them. V and J calls and clone size are as listed in that table; D and trimming were resolved from the DNA. The repertoire consists of 300,000 to 400,000 clones, with just over 85% occurring once and the leading ten covering roughly 4.2%.

The clonotype was recovered from a woman in her 40s with acute COVID-19. The sequenced sample was PBMCs or T cells enriched from blood (not recorded which). The genes are TRBV5-1 and TRBJ2-5; 8 bases agree with TRBD2. DNA of the CDR3: TGCGCCAGCAGCTTGGTTTCCGGGAGGGGACAAGAGACCCAGTACTTC. It encodes CASSLVSGRGQETQYF.